The entry below gives a single TCR beta chain sequence along with its context. Its antigen is still unknown. CDR1 and CDR2 (germline): MNHEY, SVGEGT. The V gene lost 2 bases and the J gene lost 4 bases, with 12 bases spanning the gap. The CDR3 has 15 residues. TCRdb itself ran the reads through MiXCR, one entry per CDR3 protein. The sample lists approximately 100,000 distinct CDR3 sequences; less than 30% were seen once. The sample belongs to a study of T cell repertoires in cytomegalovirus infection. Study-level information: Signatures in public TCR beta sequences pointed to both CMV infection and matching HLA type.

Findings and caveats of the study: The ex vivo response was dominated by HLA-C-restricted CMV-specific TCR beta clonotypes. People with CMV and the relevant HLA were identified by cumulative public TCR beta family frequency.

The receptor comes from a human donor in good health (CMV status not recorded). Some clones in this sample may be carry-over from other donors' samples. The sample here was CD8+ T cells from cultured PBMCs, taken from culture after CMV antigen stimulation. V gene TRBV6-2 or TRBV6-3 combines with J gene TRBJ1-5; perhaps TRBD1 as D (6 bases). The CDR3: CASSYLDSTNQPQHF. CDR3 DNA: TGTGCCAGCAGTTACCTGGACAGCACAAATCAGCCCCAGCATTTT.